This T cell receptor beta chain was captured by sequencing in a study of blood T cell repertoires in COVID-19. Study-wide context: Researchers got acute and convalescent COVID-19 samples from the United States, Italy and Spain.

In the original analysis: Using reference gene primer amplification, nucleated cell counts were estimated. Method: immunoSEQ multiplex PCR; TCRdb's copy keeps in-frame clones and lacks some. D and trimming were read from the DNA, whereas the V and J calls and clone size are those reported in that table. Of around 250,000 clones listed, about nine tenths are singletons. CDR3 size: 11 residues. Germline assignment: CDR1 DFQATT and CDR2 SNEGSKA (reference sequence). The V gene end was trimmed by 6 bases and the J gene end by 10 bases; junction bases not matched to a gene: 4. The chain recombines TRBV20-1 with TRBJ2-1, with TRBD1 matching over 9 bases. The origin of this receptor is a man aged 55-75 years with acute or convalescent COVID-19. Sequencing was carried out using peripheral blood. CDR3 loop: CSALGTGEQFF. CDR3 bases: TGCAGTGCGTTAGGGACAGGGGAGCAGTTCTTC.